The next 13 T cell receptor beta chains were all read from a single sample in a study of OX40 agonist ivuxolimab in advanced cancers. Assay used: immunoSEQ multiplex PCR; TCRdb lists only in-frame clones, some missing. This sample yields tens of thousands of clones, of which about 89% are seen a single time; approximately 0.4% belongs to the top ten. The sample here was CD4+ or CD8+ T cells sorted from blood, taken in a trial of the OX40 agonist ivuxolimab. These TCRs come from an adult with an advanced solid tumor such as melanoma, head and neck, liver or kidney cancer.

The rearrangement joins TRBV7-9 to TRBJ2-1; unclear D gene. Germline V CDR1 and CDR2: SEHNR, FQNEAQ (reference sequence). Trimming shortened V by 0 bases and J by 1 base, and 13 bases separated the two germline ends. The CDR3 covers 17 residues. CDR3 sequence reads: CASSLAASSDSYNEQFF. Written as DNA, the CDR3 is TGTGCCAGCAGCTTAGCAGCCTCTTCAGATTCCTACAATGAGCAGTTCTTC.

Concerning this clone itself: Distinct nucleotide sequences in the sample also encode this CDR3. The rearrangement links TRBV5-6 to TRBJ2-1, with no clear D. The CDR3 contains 11 residues. V was clipped by 2 bases and J by 5 bases, with 2 bases between them. Germline V CDR1 and CDR2: SGHDT, YYEEEE. In DNA, the CDR3 is TGTGCCAGCAGCTTAAACAATGAGCAGTTCTTC. It is translated as CASSLNNEQFF. Together with reference TRBV5-6 and TRBJ2-1, the CDR3 gives the full variable domain: DAGVTQSPTHLIKTRGQQVTLRCSPKSGHDTVSWYQQALGQGPQFIFQYYEEEERQRGNFPDRFSGHQFPNYSSELNVNALLLGDSALYLCASSLNNEQFFGPGTRLTVL.

This clone has a handful of counts. The chain carries TRBV6-5 and TRBJ1-1; weak D call: TRBD1 (5 bases). Germline CDR1 MNHEY, CDR2 SVGAGI. The V and J ends lost 6 bases and 4 bases respectively, with 15 bases between them. The length of the CDR3 is 14 residues. The CDR3 nucleotides read TGTGCCAGCAGGCCACAGGCGGCTAGCACTGAAGCTTTCTTT. It yields the protein CASRPQAASTEAFF.

The chain couples TRBV11-3 to TRBJ1-1; no firm D call. The CDR3 length is 12 residues. V was trimmed by 3 bases and J by 5 bases, leaving 7 bases between them. Germline CDR1 and CDR2: SGHNT and YENEEA. For the CDR3, the DNA is TGTGCCAGCAGCTTGACATTAACTGAAGCTTTCTTT. The encoded protein is CASSLTLTEAFF. Supplemented by reference TRBV11-3 and TRBJ1-1, the full variable domain reads EAGVVQSPRYKIIEKKQPVAFWCNPISGHNTLYWYLQNLGQGPELLIRYENEEAVDDSQLPKDRFSAERLKGVDSTLKIQPAELGDSAVYLCASSLTLTEAFFGQGTRLTVV.

The chain recombines TRBV7-9 with TRBJ1-6; D is unresolved. Trimming shortened V by 6 bases and J by 14 bases, and 23 bases separated the two germline ends. From germline, CDR1 is SEHNR and CDR2 FQNEAQ (reference sequence). CDR3 length equals 15 residues. The CDR3 region is CASSNWADRLGTLHF. CDR3 DNA: TGTGCCAGCAGTAACTGGGCAGATCGACTTGGAACCCTCCACTTT.

The chain employs TRBV18 and TRBJ1-1; possible D gene TRBD1, 5 bases. CDR1 and CDR2 (germline): KGHSH, LQKENI. CDR3 length: 15 residues. The V gene lost 6 bases and the J gene lost 1 base, with 15 bases spanning the gap. CDR3 nucleotide sequence: TGTGCCAGCTCCACTTGGCGGGGGTCGAACACTGAAGCTTTCTTT. This sequence encodes CASSTWRGSNTEAFF. Variable domain in full (rest from reference TRBV18 and TRBJ1-1): NAGVMQNPRHLVRRRGQEARLRCSPMKGHSHVYWYRQLPEEGLKFMVYLQKENIIDESGMPKERFSAEFPKEGPSILRIQQVVRGDSAAYFCASSTWRGSNTEAFFGQGTRLTVV.

The genes are TRBV30 and TRBJ2-5, with TRBD2 matching over 8 bases. CDR1 and CDR2 (germline): GTSNPN, SVGIG (reference sequence). Trimming cost V 1 base and J 5 bases; bases outside gene matches: 6. The CDR3 totals 14 residues. Here the CDR3 DNA reads TGTGCCTGGAGTGGTCAGGGCGGGAGGGAGACCCAGTACTTC. Translation: CAWSGQGGRETQYF.

J is TRBJ1-1 and V is TRBV7-2; D is unresolved. Trimming removed 3 bases from V and 1 base from J, with 9 bases in between. Germline-derived CDR1 and CDR2 are SGHTA and FQGNSA. The CDR3 runs to 14 residues. The CDR3, as DNA: TGTGCCAGCAGCTTCTATACAGCGAACACTGAAGCTTTCTTT. Translating gives CASSFYTANTEAFF.

The V gene is TRBV10-3, the J gene TRBJ2-7; D perhaps matches TRBD1 (6 bases). The CDR3 sequence is 13 residues long. V dropped 6 bases and J dropped 7 bases, with 16 bases sitting between them. Germline CDR1 ENHRY, CDR2 SYGVKD. Here the CDR3 reads CAIRQGVVWEQYF. In DNA, the CDR3 is TGTGCCATCAGACAGGGCGTTGTGTGGGAGCAGTACTTC.

The chain links TRBV10-3 to TRBJ1-1, with 8 positions matching TRBD1. There are 21 residues in the CDR3. The J segment lost 2 bases and the V segment lost 2 bases, leaving 22 bases of the junction unmatched. Germline V CDR1 and CDR2: ENHRY, SYGVKD. CDR3 DNA sequence: TGTGCCATCAGTGAGACGAGAGGTGGGACAGGCTCCTACCAAACCAACACTGAAGCTTTCTTT. The encoded protein is CAISETRGGTGSYQTNTEAFF.

This clone showed up just once. The rearrangement uses TRBV30 and TRBJ1-3, with D hard to call. Germline CDR1 and CDR2: GTSNPN and SVGIG (reference sequence). The CDR3 totals 14 residues. Trimming removed 1 base at V and 7 bases at J, with 14 bases between. The CDR3 reads CAWSAALPGNTIYF. The CDR3 bases are TGTGCCTGGAGTGCGGCCCTCCCCGGGAACACCATATATTTT.

This chain joins TRBV4-2 and TRBJ1-3; unclear D gene. Trimming left V 4 bases short and J 2 bases short, with 15 bases between. The CDR3 runs to 16 residues. In germline, CDR1 is LGHNA, CDR2 YNFKEQ. The CDR3 region is CASSRSLGSTGNTIYF. In nucleotides, the CDR3 is TGTGCCAGCAGCCGGTCTCTCGGGTCGACTGGAAACACCATATATTTT.

This clone was counted once. The chain uses TRBV25-1 and TRBJ2-3, with 9 bases matching TRBD2. V was clipped by 0 bases and J by 7 bases; unmatched bases: 5. The germline gives CDR1 MGHDK, CDR2 SYGVNS. The CDR3 spans 15 residues. The CDR3 is CASSEYTGLANTQYF. Written as DNA, the CDR3 is TGTGCCAGCAGTGAATATACCGGACTAGCGAATACGCAGTATTTT.